One and the same sample provided the 9 T cell receptor beta chains below, sequenced in a study of CD8 T cells in ankylosing spondylitis. Their specific antigens are unknown. General study findings and limits: A motif of 7 or 8 highly homologous TCR beta variants was seen as apparently characteristic of ankylosing spondylitis blood.

Via MiXCR, TCRdb re-called the 5' RACE reads, giving one row per CDR3 protein. The sample includes hundreds of thousands of distinct CDR3 sequences, about a sixth seen only once; the top ten take just over 1%. Input material: blood, either unsorted or a sorted T cell fraction (not recorded which). The receptors derive from a male donor with ankylosing spondylitis.

This clonotype was seen a few times. The chain is built from TRBV29-1 and TRBJ2-5; a weak D match, TRBD2 (6 bases). Germline V gives CDR1 SQVTM, CDR2 ANQGSEA. V lost 3 bases, J lost 5 bases, and 10 bases lay in between. The CDR3 contains 12 residues. The chain's CDR3 is CSVDEGRETQYF. As DNA, the CDR3 is TGCAGCGTTGACGAGGGGAGGGAGACCCAGTACTTC. Filled out from reference TRBV29-1 and TRBJ2-5, the complete variable domain reads SAVISQKPSRDICQRGTSLTIQCQVDSQVTMMFWYRQQPGQSLTLIATANQGSEATYESGFVIDKFPISRPNLTFSTLTVSNMSPEDSSIYLCSVDEGRETQYFGPGTRLLVL.

This clonotype was seen only a few times. With a much larger clone just one base away, this may be a read error. J is TRBJ2-5 and V is TRBV12-3 or TRBV12-4; a possible D gene is TRBD1 (5 bases). This CDR3 comprises 13 residues. The CDR3 region is CVSSVDSRATQYF. As DNA, the CDR3 is TGTGTCAGCAGCGTTGACAGTCGGGCGACCCAGTACTTC.

This clonotype was seen a few times. This chain joins TRBV5-5 and TRBJ1-6; D uncertain. V lost 4 bases to trimming and J lost 5 bases, with 10 bases between them. From germline, CDR1 is SGHKS and CDR2 YYEKEE (reference sequence). This CDR3 is built from 14 residues. The CDR3 sequence: CASSPIINNSPLHF. As DNA, the CDR3 is TGTGCCAGCAGCCCCATTATCAATAATTCACCCCTCCACTTT.

The chain recombines TRBV20-1 with TRBJ2-1; 10 bases are shared with TRBD2. Germline CDR1 is DFQATT and CDR2 is SNEGSKA (reference sequence). The CDR3 sequence is 16 residues long. V trimming: 4 bases; J trimming: 7 bases; junction bases outside the gene matches: 13. The CDR3 sequence is CSAMGTSVGRWNEQFF. Here the CDR3 DNA reads TGCAGTGCTATGGGGACTAGCGTTGGACGGTGGAATGAGCAGTTCTTC.

This clonotype was observed at least ten times. The CDR3 protein is CASNGPGGALGNEQFF. The CDR3 DNA reads as TGTGCCAGCAACGGACCGGGAGGGGCGCTTGGCAATGAGCAGTTCTTC. The chain recombines TRBV12-3 or TRBV12-4 with TRBJ2-1; 8 bases agree with TRBD2. V shed 7 bases and J 6 bases; nucleotides not matched to a gene: 14. The CDR3 runs 16 residues.

The chain is built from TRBV7-8 and TRBJ2-3; D may be TRBD2 (6 bases). Germline V gives CDR1 SGHVS, CDR2 FQNEAQ. The CDR3 runs to 15 residues. Trimming pared 0 bases from V and 1 base from J, leaving 8 bases between. CDR3 coding DNA: TGTGCCAGCAGCTTAGCGGAGCGGGGCACAGATACGCAGTATTTT. Its translation is CASSLAERGTDTQYF.

The gene calls are TRBV2 and TRBJ1-1; maybe TRBD1 (5 bases). Looked up from germline, CDR1 is SNHLY and CDR2 is FYNNEI. The germline V and J ends were trimmed by 5 bases and 10 bases, with 14 bases remaining between them. This CDR3 contains 12 residues. Here the CDR3 reads CASSPGPRAAFF. The CDR3 bases are TGTGCCAGCAGTCCGGGACCCAGGGCAGCTTTCTTT.

The chain recombines TRBV19 with TRBJ2-7; 10 bases match TRBD2. Trimming took 6 bases from V and 7 from J; bases not matched to a gene: 9. Germline values: CDR1 LNHDA, CDR2 SQIVND (reference sequence). This CDR3 region has 14 residues. In DNA form, the CDR3 reads TGTGCCAGTAGAAGAGCGGGAGGGCCCTCTGAGCAGTACTTC. This translates into CASRRAGGPSEQYF.

Only a few counts were recorded for this clonotype. V is TRBV24-1 and J is TRBJ2-2, with 12 bases identical to TRBD2. With V trimmed by 7 bases and J by 5 bases, 10 bases remained unmatched. Germline-derived CDR1 and CDR2 are KGHDR and SFDVKD. This CDR3 comprises 17 residues. CDR3 sequence reads: CATRGLTSGSGTGELFF. The CDR3 nucleotides read TGTGCCACCAGGGGATTGACTAGCGGGAGTGGTACCGGGGAGCTGTTTTTT.